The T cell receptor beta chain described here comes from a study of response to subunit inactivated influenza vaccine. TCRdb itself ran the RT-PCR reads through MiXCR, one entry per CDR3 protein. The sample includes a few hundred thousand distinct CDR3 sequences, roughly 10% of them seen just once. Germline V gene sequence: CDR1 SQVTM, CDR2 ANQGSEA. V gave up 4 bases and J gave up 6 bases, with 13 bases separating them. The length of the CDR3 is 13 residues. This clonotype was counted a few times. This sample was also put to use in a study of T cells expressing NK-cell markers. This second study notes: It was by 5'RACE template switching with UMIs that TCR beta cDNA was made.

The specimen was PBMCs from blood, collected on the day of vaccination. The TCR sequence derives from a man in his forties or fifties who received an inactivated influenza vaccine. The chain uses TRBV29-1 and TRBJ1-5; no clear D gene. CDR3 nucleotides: TGCAGCGTTGGGGCGGGGAAGGGTCAGCCCCAGCATTTT. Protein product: CSVGAGKGQPQHF.